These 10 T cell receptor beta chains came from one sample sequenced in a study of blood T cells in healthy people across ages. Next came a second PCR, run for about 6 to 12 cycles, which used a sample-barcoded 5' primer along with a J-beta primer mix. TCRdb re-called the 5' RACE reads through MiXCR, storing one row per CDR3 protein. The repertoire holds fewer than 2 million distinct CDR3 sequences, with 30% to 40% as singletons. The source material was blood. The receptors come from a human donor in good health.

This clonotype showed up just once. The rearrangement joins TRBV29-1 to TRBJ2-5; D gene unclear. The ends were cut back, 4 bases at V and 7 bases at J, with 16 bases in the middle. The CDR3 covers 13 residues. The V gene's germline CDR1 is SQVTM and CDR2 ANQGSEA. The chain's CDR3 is CSVVSLLVRTQYF. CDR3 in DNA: TGCAGCGTTGTATCGCTTCTAGTAAGGACCCAGTACTTC.

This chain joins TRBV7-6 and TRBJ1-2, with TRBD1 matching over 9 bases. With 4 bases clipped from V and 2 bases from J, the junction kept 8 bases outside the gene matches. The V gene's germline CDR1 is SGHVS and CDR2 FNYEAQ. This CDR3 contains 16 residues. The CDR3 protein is CASSYGQGSTNYGYTF. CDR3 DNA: TGTGCCAGCAGCTACGGACAGGGGTCGACCAACTATGGCTACACCTTC.

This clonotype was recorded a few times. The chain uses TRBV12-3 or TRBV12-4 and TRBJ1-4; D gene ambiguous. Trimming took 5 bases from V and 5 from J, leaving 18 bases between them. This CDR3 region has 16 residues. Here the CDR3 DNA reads TGTGCCAGCAGTCTATTTCTCGTTGTGGGGAATGAAAAACTGTTTTTT. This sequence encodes CASSLFLVVGNEKLFF.

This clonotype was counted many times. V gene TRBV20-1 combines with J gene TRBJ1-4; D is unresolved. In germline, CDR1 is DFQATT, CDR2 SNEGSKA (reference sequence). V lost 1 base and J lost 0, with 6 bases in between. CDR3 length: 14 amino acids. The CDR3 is CSARAAATNEKLFF. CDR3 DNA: TGCAGTGCTAGAGCGGCAGCAACTAATGAAAAACTGTTTTTT.

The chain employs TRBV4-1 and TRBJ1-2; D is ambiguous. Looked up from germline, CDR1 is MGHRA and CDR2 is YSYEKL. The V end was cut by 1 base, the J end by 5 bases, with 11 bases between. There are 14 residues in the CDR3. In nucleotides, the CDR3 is TGCGCCAGCAGCCAAGCAAGGCCCGTTTATGGCTACACCTTC. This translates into CASSQARPVYGYTF.

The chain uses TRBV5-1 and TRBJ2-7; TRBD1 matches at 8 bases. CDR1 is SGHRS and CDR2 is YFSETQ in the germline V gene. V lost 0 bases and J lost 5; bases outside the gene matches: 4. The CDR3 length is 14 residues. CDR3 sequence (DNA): TGCGCCAGCAGCTTGGGGACAGGGAGTAACGAGCAGTACTTC. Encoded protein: CASSLGTGSNEQYF. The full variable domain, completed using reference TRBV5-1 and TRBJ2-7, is KAGVTQTPRYLIKTRGQQVTLSCSPISGHRSVSWYQQTPGQGLQFLFEYFSETQRNKGNFPGRFSGRQFSNSRSEMNVSTLELGDSALYLCASSLGTGSNEQYFGPGTRLTVT.

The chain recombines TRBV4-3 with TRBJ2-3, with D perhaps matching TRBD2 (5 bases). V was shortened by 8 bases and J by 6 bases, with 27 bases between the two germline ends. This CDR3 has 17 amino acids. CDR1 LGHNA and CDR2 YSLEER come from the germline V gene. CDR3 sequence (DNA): TGCGCCAGCGGCCGAGCGGCCTTTGGAGGTGACGGGGATACGCAGTATTTT. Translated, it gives CASGRAAFGGDGDTQYF.

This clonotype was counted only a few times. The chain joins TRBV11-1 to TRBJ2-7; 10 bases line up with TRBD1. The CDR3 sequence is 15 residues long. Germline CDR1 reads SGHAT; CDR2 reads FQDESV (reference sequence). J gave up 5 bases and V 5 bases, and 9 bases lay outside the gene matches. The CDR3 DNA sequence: TGTGCCAGCAGCCTCCTTCGGACAGGGGGACACGAGCAGTACTTC. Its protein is CASSLLRTGGHEQYF.

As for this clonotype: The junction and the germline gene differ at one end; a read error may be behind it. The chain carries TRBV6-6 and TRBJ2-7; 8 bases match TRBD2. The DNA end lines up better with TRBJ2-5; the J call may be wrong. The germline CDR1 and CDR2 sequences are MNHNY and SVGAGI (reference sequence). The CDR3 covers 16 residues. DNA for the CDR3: TGTGCCAGCAGTCGTCGACTAGCGAAAAACCAGGAGACCCAGTACTTC. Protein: CASSRRLAKNQETQYF.

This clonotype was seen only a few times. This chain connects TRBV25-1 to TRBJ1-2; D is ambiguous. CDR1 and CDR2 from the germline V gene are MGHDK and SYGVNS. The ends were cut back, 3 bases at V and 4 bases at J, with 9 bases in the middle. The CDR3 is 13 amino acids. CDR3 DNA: TGTGCCAGCAGTGACGGGGTTGGCTATGGCTACACCTTC. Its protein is CASSDGVGYGYTF.